These 4 T cell receptor beta chains were all obtained from the same sample, sequenced in a study of T cell responses to AZD1222 COVID-19 vaccine. Profiled with immunoSEQ multiplex PCR; TCRdb holds only in-frame clones, not every one. The repertoire includes approximately 100,000 clones, roughly 86% of them detected once, and approximately 3% sits in the top ten. The material sequenced was peripheral blood, taken 28 days after the second dose of the MenACWY control vaccine. The receptors stem from an adult who received the MenACWY meningococcal vaccine as a control.

This rearrangement joins TRBV3-1 (or the pseudogene TRBV3-2) to TRBJ2-7; no firm D call. This CDR3 has 11 amino acids. Germline V CDR1 and CDR2: LGHDT, YNNKEL (reference sequence). V shed 3 bases and J shed 3 bases, with 3 bases lying between them. The CDR3 DNA reads as TGTGCCAGCAGCCAGAACTACGAGCAGTACTTC. It specifies CASSQNYEQYF.

The chain joins TRBV11-2 to TRBJ2-7; D is possibly TRBD1 or TRBD2 (5 bases each). Trimming took 2 bases from V and 5 from J, leaving 16 bases between them. Germline V lookup: CDR1 SGHAT, CDR2 FQNNGV. This CDR3 is built from 15 residues. CDR3 bases: TGTGCCAGCAGCTTAAGGCCCCACGGGGCGGACGAGCAGTACTTC. It specifies CASSLRPHGADEQYF.

The V call is TRBV28, the J call TRBJ1-2; 7 nucleotides line up with TRBD1. The CDR3 extends over 18 amino acids. The germline CDR1 and CDR2 sequences are MDHEN and SYDVKM. J gave up 4 bases and V 6 bases, and 20 bases lay outside the gene matches. In nucleotides, the CDR3 is TGTGCCAGCAGCCGCTACTGGGACAGCCTCCAAGAGGGCTATGGCTACACCTTC. This translates into CASSRYWDSLQEGYGYTF.

The chain carries TRBV10-2 and TRBJ2-1; TRBD2 matches 10 bases. With V trimmed by 4 bases and J by 8 bases, 11 bases remained unmatched. CDR1 and CDR2 from the germline V gene are WSHSY and SAAADI. The CDR3 contains 16 residues. The CDR3 DNA reads TGCGCCAGCAGTGGAGGTCGAGCGGGGGGGCATGATGAGCAGTTCTTC. Translating gives CASSGGRAGGHDEQFF.